A single sample is the source of the 30 T cell receptor beta chains below, sequenced in a study of T cell responses to AZD1222 COVID-19 vaccine. Using immunoSEQ multiplex PCR, the repertoire was profiled, and TCRdb retains in-frame clones only, with some absent. This table has around 110,000 clones, 80% to 90% appearing once. Sequenced material: peripheral blood, taken on day 0 of AZD1222 vaccination. Receptors were obtained from an adult in good health.

V gene TRBV4-3 combines with J gene TRBJ1-1; D remains unclear. Germline CDR1 reads LGHNA; CDR2 reads YSLEER. The CDR3 covers 14 residues. V was shortened by 3 bases and J by 1 base, with 9 bases between the two germline ends. CDR3 sequence: CASSQIQRNTEAFF. CDR3 in DNA: TGCGCCAGCAGCCAGATACAGAGGAACACTGAAGCTTTCTTT.

The chain is built from TRBV4-1 and TRBJ2-1, with TRBD2 identical over 9 bases. The CDR3 contains 16 residues. The V gene end was trimmed by 0 bases and the J gene end by 2 bases; junction bases not matched to a gene: 2. The germline V gene has CDR1 MGHRA and CDR2 YSYEKL. CDR3 DNA sequence: TGCGCCAGCAGCCAAGAAGTAGCGGGAGCCTACAATGAGCAGTTCTTC. Translating gives CASSQEVAGAYNEQFF.

This clone was detected once. This sample also contains other DNA sequences that code for the same CDR3. V usage is TRBV28 and J usage is TRBJ1-2; D gene ambiguous. Between the trimmed V and J ends, which lost 6 bases and 1 base, there was a span of 3 bases. From germline, CDR1 is MDHEN and CDR2 SYDVKM. CDR3 size: 11 residues. The CDR3 reads CASSINYGYTF. The CDR3 DNA is TGTGCCAGCAGCATTAACTATGGCTACACCTTC.

The chain uses TRBV7-8 and TRBJ1-5; possible D gene TRBD1, 5 bases. CDR1 and CDR2 (germline): SGHVS, FQNEAQ. The CDR3 extends over 13 amino acids. In DNA, the CDR3 is TGTGCTTCCCAAAACGGCGGGGCTCAGCCCCAGCATTTT. This encodes CASQNGGAQPQHF.

CDR3 loop: CASSARQGQGATEAFF. DNA of the CDR3: TGCGCCAGCAGCGCTCGACAAGGACAGGGAGCCACTGAAGCTTTCTTT. The chain combines TRBV4-1 with TRBJ1-1; TRBD1 aligns across 8 bases. Germline CDR1 and CDR2: MGHRA and YSYEKL. V dropped 5 bases and J dropped 4; count of bases not matched to a gene: 12. The CDR3 length is 16 residues.

This chain joins TRBV7-7 and TRBJ2-5; weak D call: TRBD2 (6 bases). This CDR3 is built from 16 residues. V dropped 5 bases and J dropped 1 base, with 17 bases sitting between them. Germline lookup yields CDR1 SSHAT and CDR2 FNYEAQ (reference sequence). CDR3: CASSGGMPAGQETQYF. The CDR3, as DNA: TGTGCCAGCAGCGGGGGGATGCCGGCGGGCCAAGAGACCCAGTACTTC.

The chain links TRBV19 to TRBJ2-7; 8 bases match TRBD2. The V gene's germline CDR1 is LNHDA and CDR2 SQIVND (reference sequence). With 8 bases clipped from V and 2 bases from J, the junction kept 5 bases outside the gene matches. CDR3 length: 13 residues. The CDR3 sequence is CASAAGAPYEQYF. DNA for the CDR3: TGTGCCAGTGCAGCGGGGGCCCCCTACGAGCAGTACTTC.

This clone was picked up a small number of times. This rearrangement joins TRBV10-3 to TRBJ1-4; 7 bases fit TRBD1. Trimming took 8 bases from V and 4 from J; bases not matched to a gene: 4. Looked up from germline, CDR1 is ENHRY and CDR2 is SYGVKD. The CDR3 is 13 amino acids. CDR3 bases: TGTGCCATCCCCGGGACAGTTAATGAAAAACTGTTTTTT. Residues: CAIPGTVNEKLFF.

The chain uses TRBV3-1 (or the pseudogene TRBV3-2) and TRBJ2-7; D may be TRBD1 or TRBD2 (5 bases each). This CDR3 comprises 15 residues. CDR1 is LGHDT and CDR2 is YNNKEL in the germline V gene (reference sequence). Between the trimmed V and J ends, which lost 1 base and 3 bases, there was a span of 13 bases. The CDR3 bases are TGTGCCAGCAGCCAAGTTAGGGGCGGAGGCTACGAGCAGTACTTC. Amino acids: CASSQVRGGGYEQYF.

This chain joins TRBV6-5 and TRBJ1-1; D remains unclear. CDR3 length equals 13 residues. Germline V gene data show CDR1 as MNHEY and CDR2 as SVGAGI. The V end lost 8 bases, the J end lost 3 bases, and 13 bases lay between the germline ends. CDR3 residues: CASGRQADTEAFF. The CDR3 coding sequence is TGTGCCAGCGGGAGGCAGGCGGACACTGAAGCTTTCTTT.

The chain combines TRBV3-1 (or the pseudogene TRBV3-2) with TRBJ2-1; 9 nucleotides line up with TRBD2. This CDR3 comprises 15 residues. Germline lookup yields CDR1 LGHDT and CDR2 YNNKEL (reference sequence). Trimming at V came to 0 bases and at J to 4 bases, leaving 1 base not matched to a gene. The CDR3 sequence: CASSQETSGYNEQFF. In DNA, the CDR3 is TGTGCCAGCAGCCAAGAGACTAGCGGATACAATGAGCAGTTCTTC.

The chain carries TRBV4-2 and TRBJ2-1; the match to TRBD1 covers 7 bases. Trimming took 3 bases from V and 4 from J; bases not matched to a gene: 9. This CDR3 has 16 amino acids. CDR1 is LGHNA and CDR2 is YNFKEQ in the germline V gene. CDR3 nucleotide sequence: TGTGCCAGCAGCCACTCAGACAGGGAAGTGTACAATGAGCAGTTCTTC. Amino acids: CASSHSDREVYNEQFF.

This clone was counted a few times. J is TRBJ1-1 and V is TRBV6-5; tentative D call: TRBD1 (5 bases). This CDR3 is built from 15 residues. Germline loops: CDR1 MNHEY, CDR2 SVGAGI. V lost 2 bases to trimming and J lost 0 bases, with 10 bases between them. CDR3 DNA sequence: TGTGCCAGCAGTTACGACAGTTTTATGAACACTGAAGCTTTCTTT. It translates to CASSYDSFMNTEAFF.

The CDR3 reads CASSLSLEGYEQFF. The DNA for the CDR3 is TGTGCCAGCAGCTTAAGTCTGGAGGGGTATGAGCAGTTCTTC. This chain joins TRBV7-3 and TRBJ2-1; TRBD2 is a possible D gene (6 bases). The CDR3 is made up of 14 amino acids. V was shortened by 1 base and J by 8 bases, with 12 bases between the two germline ends. The V gene's germline CDR1 is SGHTA and CDR2 FQGTGA.

J is TRBJ1-5 and V is TRBV9; D call uncertain. The CDR3 extends over 15 amino acids. Germline CDR1 reads SGDLS; CDR2 reads YYNGEE. Trimming cost V 3 bases and J 0 bases, with 10 bases left between them. CDR3 region: CASSADGYSNQPQHF. CDR3 DNA sequence: TGTGCCAGCAGCGCGGACGGGTATAGCAATCAGCCCCAGCATTTT.

The chain couples TRBV15 to TRBJ1-5; D is possibly TRBD1 (5 bases). CDR3 length: 13 amino acids. V was trimmed by 0 bases and J by 5 bases, leaving 5 bases between them. Germline V lookup: CDR1 LNHNV, CDR2 YYDKDF (reference sequence). DNA of the CDR3: TGTGCCACCAGCAGAGAGGGGGATCAGCCCCAGCATTTT. Translated: CATSREGDQPQHF.

The chain has TRBV7-9 and TRBJ2-2; no clear D gene. CDR1 SEHNR and CDR2 FQNEAQ come from the germline V gene (reference sequence). V lost 1 base to trimming and J lost 2 bases, with 8 bases between them. This CDR3 has 15 amino acids. CDR3 sequence reads: CASSLGSLNTGELFF. In nucleotides, the CDR3 is TGTGCCAGCAGCTTAGGGAGTCTAAACACCGGGGAGCTGTTTTTT.

This clone was counted once. J is TRBJ1-1 and V is TRBV6-5, with D perhaps matching TRBD1 (6 bases). Per germline, CDR1 MNHEY and CDR2 SVGAGI. The CDR3 totals 15 residues. Trimming stripped 6 bases from V and 0 bases from J, with 14 bases between. CDR3 loop: CASRWGAAMNTEAFF. CDR3 bases: TGTGCCAGCAGATGGGGGGCGGCGATGAACACTGAAGCTTTCTTT.

The rearrangement uses TRBV28 and TRBJ2-2, with 7 positions matching TRBD1. The junction had 3 bases not matched to a gene; V was cut back by 5 bases and J by 3 bases. Per the germline V gene, CDR1 is MDHEN and CDR2 is SYDVKM. This CDR3 is 14 amino acids long. The CDR3 spells CASSRDSHTGELFF. Here the CDR3 DNA reads TGTGCCAGCAGTCGGGACAGCCACACCGGGGAGCTGTTTTTT.

This chain links TRBV5-1 with TRBJ1-2; maybe TRBD1 (5 bases). This CDR3 contains 16 residues. The germline CDR1 and CDR2 sequences are SGHRS and YFSETQ. V dropped 0 bases and J dropped 3 bases, with 15 bases sitting between them. This CDR3 is CASSLGGGNRDYGYTF. CDR3 DNA sequence: TGCGCCAGCAGCTTGGGCGGGGGGAATCGGGACTATGGCTACACCTTC.

This rearrangement joins TRBV5-1 to TRBJ1-4; tentatively, D is TRBD1 (6 bases). The CDR3 has 15 residues. The germline V gene encodes CDR1 SGHRS and CDR2 YFSETQ. Between the trimmed V and J ends, which lost 0 bases and 6 bases, there was a span of 12 bases. CDR3 coding DNA: TGCGCCAGCAGCTTGGTGAGGGGGTCCGATGAAAAACTGTTTTTT. Protein product: CASSLVRGSDEKLFF.

The chain carries TRBV7-2 and TRBJ1-2; no clear D. The germline V and J ends were trimmed by 0 bases and 3 bases, with 2 bases remaining between them. CDR1 SGHTA and CDR2 FQGNSA come from the germline V gene. The CDR3 has 12 residues. The CDR3 reads CASSLAYYGYTF. For the CDR3, the DNA is TGTGCCAGCAGCTTAGCGTACTATGGCTACACCTTC.

The chain couples TRBV7-6 to TRBJ1-1; D call uncertain. Between the trimmed V and J ends, which lost 1 base and 1 base, there was a span of 7 bases. This CDR3 region has 14 residues. Per germline, CDR1 SGHVS and CDR2 FNYEAQ. The CDR3 region has the DNA TGTGCCAGCAGCTTAGGACGGACGAACACTGAAGCTTTCTTT. The encoded protein is CASSLGRTNTEAFF.

The chain is built from TRBV4-2 and TRBJ1-5; D is possibly TRBD1 (6 bases). The germline V and J ends were trimmed by 0 bases and 3 bases, with 9 bases remaining between them. Germline V gene sequence: CDR1 LGHNA, CDR2 YNFKEQ. This CDR3 has 15 residues. CDR3 coding DNA: TGTGCCAGCAGCCAAGATTGGGACACCAATCAGCCCCAGCATTTT. Encoded protein: CASSQDWDTNQPQHF.

V and J are TRBV6-5 and TRBJ1-1, with TRBD1 matching 9 bases. CDR3 size: 14 residues. The germline gives CDR1 MNHEY, CDR2 SVGAGI. The ends lost 8 bases at V and 6 bases at J; junction bases unmatched: 10. The CDR3 loop reads CASGSGTGLSEAFF. CDR3 coding DNA: TGTGCCAGCGGTTCCGGGACAGGGCTTTCTGAAGCTTTCTTT.

The chain combines TRBV7-8 with TRBJ1-1, with TRBD1 as a possible D gene (6 bases). Germline V lookup: CDR1 SGHVS, CDR2 FQNEAQ. The V and J ends lost 4 bases and 3 bases respectively, with 18 bases between them. CDR3 length: 16 amino acids. CDR3: CASSYGGGATHTEAFF. The CDR3 region has the DNA TGTGCCAGCAGCTACGGGGGCGGGGCAACACACACTGAAGCTTTCTTT.

This clone was seen at least ten times. V and J are TRBV7-9 and TRBJ1-2; D unresolved. V lost 0 bases and J 4 bases, leaving 15 bases between the germline ends. The CDR3 runs 16 residues. Germline V CDR1 and CDR2: SEHNR, FQNEAQ (reference sequence). The CDR3 loop reads CASSLAMEEGVYGYTF. The CDR3 DNA follows: TGTGCCAGCAGCTTAGCGATGGAGGAGGGAGTCTATGGCTACACCTTC.

The V call is TRBV9, the J call TRBJ2-7; a possible D gene is TRBD1 (6 bases). From germline, CDR1 is SGDLS and CDR2 YYNGEE. Deletions cut 4 bases from V and 4 bases from J, with 15 bases between. The length of the CDR3 is 14 residues. In DNA form, the CDR3 reads TGTGCCAGCAGCTCCCGACAGGAGGCATACGAGCAGTACTTC. This gives the protein CASSSRQEAYEQYF. The variable domain in full, completed from reference TRBV9 and TRBJ2-7, reads DSGVTQTPKHLITATGQRVTLRCSPRSGDLSVYWYQQSLDQGLQFLIQYYNGEERAKGNILERFSAQQFPDLHSELNLSSLELGDSALYFCASSSRQEAYEQYFGPGTRLTVT.

The rearrangement uses TRBV9 and TRBJ1-3; maybe TRBD1 (5 bases). Germline V lookup: CDR1 SGDLS, CDR2 YYNGEE. The CDR3 sequence is 16 residues long. V was cut by 4 bases and J by 7 bases, with 21 bases left in between. The CDR3: CASSLRDAALGNTIYF. CDR3 bases: TGTGCCAGCAGCCTGCGGGACGCAGCTCTGGGGAACACCATATATTTT.

This clone was counted a few times. The chain couples TRBV18 to TRBJ1-2; no reliable D call. Between the trimmed V and J ends, which lost 1 base and 4 bases, there was a span of 10 bases. This CDR3 has 14 amino acids. The germline V gene encodes CDR1 KGHSH and CDR2 LQKENI. The CDR3 protein is CASSPREQLYGYTF. CDR3 bases: TGTGCCAGCTCACCACGGGAACAGCTCTATGGCTACACCTTC.